Given below is one T cell receptor beta chain in context. This sample was taken from a study of blood T cell repertoires in COVID-19. Study information: Samples of COVID-19 (acute and convalescent) were obtained from the United States, Italy and Spain. The cDNA or gDNA used as material had been derived from T cells, B-cell-depleted T cells, or PBMCs.

Study processing details: Reference gene primer amplification gave nucleated cell count estimates. The repertoire was sequenced with immunoSEQ multiplex PCR; TCRdb's copy has only in-frame clones and lacks some. The V and J calls and the clone size are those of that table, but D and trimming were determined from the DNA. The sample shows 68,000 or so clones, more than 80% of them seen only once. The germline V gene encodes CDR1 SGHTA and CDR2 FQGNSA. The CDR3 extends over 15 amino acids. V was cut by 6 bases and J by 3 bases, with 12 bases left in between. The chain has TRBV7-2 and TRBJ2-6, with D maybe TRBD1 (5 bases). Sequenced material: peripheral blood. The TCR comes from a man aged 25 to 40 with acute or convalescent COVID-19. The CDR3 spells CASRNQGGGANVLTF. The CDR3 DNA reads as TGTGCCAGCAGAAACCAGGGCGGTGGGGCCAACGTCCTGACTTTC.